This T cell receptor beta chain was retrieved from a study of beta chain features in type 1 diabetes. A heparinised blood draw that averaged about 120 mL was obtained once from each donor. Via CD45RO/CCR7/CD25/CD127/CD95/CD27, cells of the CD4+ naive, central memory, regulatory and stem cell-like memory subsets were sorted. The sequenced template was cDNA made from the entire isolated RNA. Using immunoSEQ multiplex PCR, the repertoire was profiled, and TCRdb retains in-frame clones only, with some absent. Of some 370,000 clones listed, around 10% were seen once; the top ten hold 0.55% to 0.75%. Germline CDR1 and CDR2: MNHNY and SVGAGI (reference sequence). This CDR3 has 14 amino acids. The J segment lost 8 bases and the V segment lost 9 bases, leaving 12 bases of the junction unmatched. Findings and limits, study-wide: Shorter TCRB CDR3s, moderately but significantly so, marked every one of the four CD4+ subsets in Type 1 diabetes patients.

Regarding this clone: The antigen remains unidentified.

The clonotype comes from a man aged 25 to 40 with type 1 diabetes. The sample comprised central memory CD4+ T cells from blood. V gene TRBV6-6 combines with J gene TRBJ2-1; 8 bases are shared with TRBD1. The CDR3 region has the DNA TGTGCCAGTAGCAGAGGACAGGGTGAAGATGAGCAGTTCTTC. It yields the protein CASSRGQGEDEQFF.